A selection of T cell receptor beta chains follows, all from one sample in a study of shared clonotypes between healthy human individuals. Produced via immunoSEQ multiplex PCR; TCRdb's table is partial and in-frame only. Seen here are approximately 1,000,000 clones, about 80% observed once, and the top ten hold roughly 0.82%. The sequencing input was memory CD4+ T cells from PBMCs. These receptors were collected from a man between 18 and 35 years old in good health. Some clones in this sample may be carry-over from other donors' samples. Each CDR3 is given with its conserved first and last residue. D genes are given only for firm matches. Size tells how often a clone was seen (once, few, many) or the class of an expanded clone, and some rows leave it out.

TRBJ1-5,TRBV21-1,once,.,TGTGCCAGCAGCAAATCACCGGGCCCCTTAGGAGGCAATCAGCCCCAGCATTTT,CASSKSPGPLGGNQPQHF
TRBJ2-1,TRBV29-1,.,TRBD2,TGCAGCGTTGTCGGGACTAGCGGGAGCTACAATGAGCAGTTCTTC,CSVVGTSGSYNEQFF
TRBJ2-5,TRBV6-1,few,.,TGTGCCAGCAGTGAAGGGCGGACGGGGAGAGAGACCCAGTACTTC,CASSEGRTGRETQYF
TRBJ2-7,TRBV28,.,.,TGTGCCAGCAGTTCATGGGACAACTCCTACGAGCAGTACTTC,CASSSWDNSYEQYF
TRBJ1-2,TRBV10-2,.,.,TGCGCCAGCCAATCCTTGGCTAACTATGGCTACACCTTC,CASQSLANYGYTF
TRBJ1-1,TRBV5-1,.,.,TGCGCCAGCAGCGCCCCACAGGGTATCTCGAACACTGAAGCTTTCTTT,CASSAPQGISNTEAFF
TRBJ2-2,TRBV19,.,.,TGTGCCACCCAACTACTGAGCACCGGGGAGCTGTTTTTT,CATQLLSTGELFF
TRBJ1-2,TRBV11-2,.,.,TGTGCCAGCAGCGCAGGTGGGGGGGAATATGGCTACACCTTC,CASSAGGGEYGYTF
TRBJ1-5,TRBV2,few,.,TGTGCCAGCAGTGAGGGGGCAGCGCTTTATAGCAATCAGCCCCAGCATTTT,CASSEGAALYSNQPQHF
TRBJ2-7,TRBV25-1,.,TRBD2,TGTGCCACCCGGGGGGACGTAACCTACGAGCAGTACTTC,CATRGDVTYEQYF
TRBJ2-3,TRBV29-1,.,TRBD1,TGCAGCGTTGGTCAGGGGGCCACAGATACGCAGTATTTT,CSVGQGATDTQYF
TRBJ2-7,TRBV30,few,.,TGTGCCTGGAGTCTCGGGGTTCAGCAGTACTTC,CAWSLGVQQYF
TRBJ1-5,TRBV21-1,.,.,TGTGCATTCAGCGATTGCCAGGGGTATCAGCCCCAGCATTTT,CAFSDCQGYQPQHF
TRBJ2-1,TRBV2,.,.,TGTGCCAGCAGCTTAGCCGCCCTGGGGAGCAATGAGCAGTTCTTC,CASSLAALGSNEQFF
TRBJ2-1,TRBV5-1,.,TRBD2,TGCGCCAGCAGCTTGGGACCTAGCGGGAGCGAAGGCCCCGGGGTCTTC,CASSLGPSGSEGPGVF
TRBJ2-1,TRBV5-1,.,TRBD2,TGCGCCAGCAGCTACGGACTAGCGGGAGGTGAGCAGTTCTTC,CASSYGLAGGEQFF
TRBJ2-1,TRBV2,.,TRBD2,TGTGCCAGCCGGACTAGCGTTAGCTCCTACAATGAGCAGTTCTTC,CASRTSVSSYNEQFF
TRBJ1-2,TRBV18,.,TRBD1,TGTGCCAGCTCACTCTCCGGGACAGGGAACTATGGCTACACCTTC,CASSLSGTGNYGYTF
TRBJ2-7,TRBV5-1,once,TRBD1,TGCGCCAGCAGCGACGGGACAGGGATCTACGAGCAGTACTTC,CASSDGTGIYEQYF
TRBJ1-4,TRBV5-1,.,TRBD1,TGCGCCAGCAGCTCCCGACCGACAGGGGAGGGTGAAAAACTGTTTTTT,CASSSRPTGEGEKLFF
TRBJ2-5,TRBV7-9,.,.,TGTGCCAGCAGCTTAACGGGGAGCCAAGAGACCCAGTACTTC,CASSLTGSQETQYF
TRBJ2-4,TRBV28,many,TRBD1,TGTGCCAGCAGTTTTTACCGGGACAGGGGATCCAAAAACATTCAGTACTTC,CASSFYRDRGSKNIQYF
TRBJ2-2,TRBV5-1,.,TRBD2,TGCGCCAGCAGCCAAGTAGCGGGAGTAGACACCGGGGAGCTGTTTTTT,CASSQVAGVDTGELFF
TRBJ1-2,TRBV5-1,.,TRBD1,TGCGCCAGCAGCTCCCCTGGGCAGGGGGCGCTTGGCTACACCTTC,CASSSPGQGALGYTF
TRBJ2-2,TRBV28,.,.,TGTGCCAGCAGTTCCCGTCTTGGGTTGAACACCGGGGAGCTGTTTTTT,CASSSRLGLNTGELFF
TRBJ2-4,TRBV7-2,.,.,TGTGCCAGCAGCGGCAAAAGCGGGGCCAAAAACATTCAGTACTTC,CASSGKSGAKNIQYF
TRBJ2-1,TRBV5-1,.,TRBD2,TGCGCCAGCAGCTCCCGAACGACTAGCGGGAGTTGGAATGAGCAGTTCTTC,CASSSRTTSGSWNEQFF
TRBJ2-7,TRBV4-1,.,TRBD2,TGCGCCAGCAGCCAAGAGGGGCAGCGGGGCTCCTACGAGCAGTACTTC,CASSQEGQRGSYEQYF
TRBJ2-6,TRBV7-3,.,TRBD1,TGTGCCAGCAGCGGGACAGGGGGCTCTGGGGCCAACGTCCTGACTTTC,CASSGTGGSGANVLTF
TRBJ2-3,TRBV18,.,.,TGTGCCAGCTCACCACGGGGCACAGATACGCAGTATTTT,CASSPRGTDTQYF